One and the same sample provided the 13 T cell receptor beta chains below, sequenced in a study of blood T cell repertoires in COVID-19. Generated by immunoSEQ multiplex PCR, the TCRdb table keeps only in-frame clones and is missing some. This sample has about 280,000 clones, with approximately 85% found just once. Sequencing input: peripheral blood. The receptor source for this set is a human donor in a cohort sampled during active COVID-19.

This sequence joins TRBV3-1 (or the pseudogene TRBV3-2) and TRBJ1-1; D is possibly TRBD1 (5 bases). Trimming shortened V by 0 bases and J by 11 bases, and 16 bases separated the two germline ends. Per the germline V gene, CDR1 is LGHDT and CDR2 is YNNKEL (reference sequence). This CDR3 spans 14 amino acids. In DNA form, the CDR3 reads TGTGCCAGCAGCCAAGATCCAGGTGGGGCGAATGCTTTCTTT. This sequence encodes CASSQDPGGANAFF.

The rearrangement uses TRBV12-3 or TRBV12-4 and TRBJ1-3; 7 nucleotides agree with TRBD1. CDR3 size: 13 residues. V was pared by 1 base and J by 8 bases, with 2 bases of the junction left unmatched. This CDR3 reads CASSLDRGDTIYF. The CDR3 DNA follows: TGTGCCAGCAGTTTAGACAGGGGAGACACCATATATTTT.

This clone was recorded once. This sequence joins TRBV3-1 (or the pseudogene TRBV3-2) and TRBJ2-2; 7 nucleotides align to TRBD2. Germline loops: CDR1 LGHDT, CDR2 YNNKEL (reference sequence). V trimming: 4 bases; J trimming: 7 bases; junction bases outside the gene matches: 0. This CDR3 is 12 amino acids long. CDR3 region: CASSLAGGELFF. Written as DNA, the CDR3 is TGTGCCAGCAGCCTAGCGGGCGGGGAGCTGTTTTTT.

Only a few counts were recorded for this clone. CDR3 loop: CASSVESGGYGRQETQYF. The CDR3 DNA sequence: TGTGCCAGCAGCGTAGAGTCTGGGGGTTACGGGAGGCAAGAGACCCAGTACTTC. The chain has TRBV9 and TRBJ2-5; 7 bases match TRBD2. Germline CDR1 is SGDLS and CDR2 is YYNGEE. The CDR3 runs 18 residues. V trimming: 0 bases; J trimming: 2 bases; junction bases outside the gene matches: 13. Based on the CDR3 plus reference TRBV9 and TRBJ2-5, the full variable domain is DSGVTQTPKHLITATGQRVTLRCSPRSGDLSVYWYQQSLDQGLQFLIQYYNGEERAKGNILERFSAQQFPDLHSELNLSSLELGDSALYFCASSVESGGYGRQETQYFGPGTRLLVL.

The J gene is TRBJ2-1, the V gene TRBV29-1; 12 nucleotides match TRBD2. Germline loops: CDR1 SQVTM, CDR2 ANQGSEA. After removal of 7 bases from V and 6 bases from J, the junction contained 7 bases not matched to a gene. The CDR3 length is 14 residues. The CDR3 sequence is CSAALAGGLNEQFF. CDR3 coding DNA: TGCAGCGCCGCCCTAGCGGGAGGGCTCAATGAGCAGTTCTTC.

This chain connects TRBV5-5 to TRBJ2-6; 11 bases align to TRBD2. Germline loops: CDR1 SGHKS, CDR2 YYEKEE (reference sequence). This CDR3 spans 18 amino acids. The trim removed 5 bases at V and 2 bases at J, leaving 9 bases unmatched. The CDR3 DNA reads as TGTGCCAGCAGTACCGGGGGACTAGCGGCGACTGGGGCCAACGTCCTGACTTTC. Protein sequence: CASSTGGLAATGANVLTF. Looking up the rest from reference TRBV5-5 and TRBJ2-6 gives the full variable domain: DAGVTQSPTHLIKTRGQQVTLRCSPISGHKSVSWYQQVLGQGPQFIFQYYEKEERGRGNFPDRFSARQFPNYSSELNVNALLLGDSALYLCASSTGGLAATGANVLTFGAGSRLTVL.

J is TRBJ1-2 and V is TRBV2; D is possibly TRBD1 (5 bases). This CDR3 has 19 residues. V lost 6 bases, J lost 4 bases, and 30 bases lay in between. Germline V gene sequence: CDR1 SNHLY, CDR2 FYNNEI. CDR3 DNA: TGTGCCAGCAGCCCTACTAAGAGGGAGGGGCCCGGGAGGGCCTATGGCTACACCTTC. This codes for CASSPTKREGPGRAYGYTF. Full variable domain (remainder filled in from reference TRBV2 and TRBJ1-2): EPEVTQTPSHQVTQMGQEVILRCVPISNHLYFYWYRQILGQKVEFLVSFYNNEISEKSEIFDDQFSVERPDGSNFTLKIRSTKLEDSAMYFCASSPTKREGPGRAYGYTFGSGTRLTVV.

The chain uses TRBV5-1 and TRBJ1-2, with D possibly being TRBD1 (5 bases). The CDR3 contains 18 residues. V shed 4 bases and J shed 3 bases, with 25 bases lying between them. Looked up from germline, CDR1 is SGHRS and CDR2 is YFSETQ. The CDR3 region is CASSVRGVGKERDYGYTF. For the CDR3, the DNA is TGCGCCAGCAGCGTCCGGGGGGTCGGTAAGGAAAGGGACTATGGCTACACCTTC.

The rearrangement joins TRBV28 to TRBJ1-2; a weak D match, TRBD1 (5 bases). With 2 bases removed from V and 0 bases from J, the gap between germline ends came to 10 bases. Per germline, CDR1 MDHEN and CDR2 SYDVKM. CDR3 length: 15 residues. The chain's CDR3 is CASSLMTAANYGYTF. CDR3 DNA: TGTGCCAGCAGTTTAATGACAGCCGCTAACTATGGCTACACCTTC.

This clone was recorded a few times. The chain has TRBV7-9 and TRBJ2-5; TRBD2 matches at 10 bases. This CDR3 comprises 18 residues. Germline values: CDR1 SEHNR, CDR2 FQNEAQ (reference sequence). J lost 2 bases, V lost 1 base, and 10 bases had no gene match. CDR3 in amino acids: CASSLGTSGSPGQETQYF. For the CDR3, the DNA is TGTGCCAGCAGCTTAGGGACTAGCGGCTCTCCGGGGCAAGAGACCCAGTACTTC.

This chain uses TRBV11-2 with TRBJ1-1, with D uncertain. CDR1 is SGHAT and CDR2 is FQNNGV in the germline V gene. V lost 1 base to trimming and J lost 4 bases, with 10 bases between them. The CDR3 length is 14 residues. CDR3 in amino acids: CASSLAREGTEAFF. CDR3 nucleotides: TGTGCCAGCAGCTTAGCGAGGGAAGGCACTGAAGCTTTCTTT.

The chain joins TRBV5-5 to TRBJ2-3, with 8 bases matching TRBD2. This CDR3 is built from 18 residues. CDR1 and CDR2 (germline): SGHKS, YYEKEE (reference sequence). V shed 1 base and J 4 bases; nucleotides not matched to a gene: 14. The CDR3 DNA sequence: TGTGCCAGCAGCTTGAGGCCCCAAGGAGCGGGAGTTGCAGATACGCAGTATTTT. Translating it yields CASSLRPQGAGVADTQYF.

The chain employs TRBV24-1 and TRBJ2-1; 10 bases match TRBD1. CDR1 and CDR2 (germline): KGHDR, SFDVKD. The CDR3 totals 16 residues. Unmatched junction bases numbered 7, after V lost 2 bases and J lost 7 bases. The chain's CDR3 is CATSDSGTGERNEQFF. The CDR3 bases are TGTGCCACCAGTGATTCCGGGACAGGGGAACGTAATGAGCAGTTCTTC.